This T cell receptor (beta chain) was captured by sequencing in a study of cytomegalovirus exposure and HLA in healthy donors. V lost 6 bases to trimming and J lost 4 bases; unmatched junction nucleotides: 6. This CDR3 has 15 amino acids. The germline V gene has CDR1 SGHTA and CDR2 FQGNSA. Data came from immunoSEQ multiplex PCR; TCRdb stores just in-frame clones and leaves some out. The sample lists roughly 130,000 clones; just under 85% were seen once. The sequenced sample was PBMCs. V and J are TRBV7-2 and TRBJ2-1; TRBD2 agrees at 10 bases. The receptor was isolated from a woman aged 25-40 years in good health and CMV-seronegative. CDR3 protein: CASSRGSGGYNEQFF. In DNA, the CDR3 is TGTGCCAGCAGTAGAGGTAGCGGGGGGTACAATGAGCAGTTCTTC.